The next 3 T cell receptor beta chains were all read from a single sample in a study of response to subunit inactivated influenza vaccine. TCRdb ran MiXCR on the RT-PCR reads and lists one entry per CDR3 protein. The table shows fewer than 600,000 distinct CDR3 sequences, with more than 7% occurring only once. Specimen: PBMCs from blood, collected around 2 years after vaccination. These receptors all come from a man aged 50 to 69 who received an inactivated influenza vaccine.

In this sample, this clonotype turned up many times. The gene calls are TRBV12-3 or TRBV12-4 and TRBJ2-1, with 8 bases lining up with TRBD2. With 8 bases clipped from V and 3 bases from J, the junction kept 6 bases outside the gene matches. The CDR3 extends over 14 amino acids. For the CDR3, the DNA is TGTGCCAGCGGAATTAGCGGGGACTACAATGAGCAGTTCTTC. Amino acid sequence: CASGISGDYNEQFF.

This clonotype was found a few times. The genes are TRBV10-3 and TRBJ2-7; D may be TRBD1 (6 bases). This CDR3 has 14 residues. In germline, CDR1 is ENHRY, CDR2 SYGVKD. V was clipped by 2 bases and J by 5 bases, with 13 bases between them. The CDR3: CAISETQGLNEQYF. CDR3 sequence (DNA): TGTGCCATCAGTGAGACCCAGGGGCTAAACGAGCAGTACTTC.

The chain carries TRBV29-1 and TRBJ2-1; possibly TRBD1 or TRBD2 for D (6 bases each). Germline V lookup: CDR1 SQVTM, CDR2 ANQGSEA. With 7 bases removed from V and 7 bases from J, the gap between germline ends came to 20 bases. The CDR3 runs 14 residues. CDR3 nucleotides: TGCAGCGCCTTCGGGGGCACCCAGGGGAATGAGCAGTTCTTC. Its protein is CSAFGGTQGNEQFF.